Below, 12 T cell receptor beta chains from the same sample are listed, as sequenced in a study of T cell responses to AZD1222 COVID-19 vaccine. Some clones are missing from TCRdb's copy, which holds only in-frame ones; the method was immunoSEQ multiplex PCR. This sample yields about 150,000 clones, of which 94% are seen a single time; 1.3% belongs to the top ten. The starting material was peripheral blood, obtained on day 0 of AZD1222 vaccination. The source of these receptors is an adult in good health.

The V gene is TRBV7-9, the J gene TRBJ1-2, with 7 positions matching TRBD1. J was trimmed by 4 bases and V by 5 bases; bases with no gene match: 7. Germline V lookup: CDR1 SEHNR, CDR2 FQNEAQ (reference sequence). The CDR3 totals 14 residues. In DNA, the CDR3 is TGTGCCAGCAGCGCCTGGACAGGCCTCTATGGCTACACCTTC. It is translated as CASSAWTGLYGYTF. Supplemented by reference TRBV7-9 and TRBJ1-2, the full variable domain reads DTGVSQNPRHKITKRGQNVTFRCDPISEHNRLYWYRQTLGQGPEFLTYFQNEAQLEKSRLLSDRFSAERPKGSFSTLEIQRTEQGDSAMYLCASSAWTGLYGYTFGSGTRLTVV.

This sequence joins TRBV18 and TRBJ1-4, with D perhaps matching TRBD1 (5 bases). Germline V gene sequence: CDR1 KGHSH, CDR2 LQKENI. CDR3 length: 15 residues. Trimming took off 4 bases at V and 4 bases at J, with 13 bases between the two ends. The CDR3 sequence: CASSRETEINEKLFF. CDR3 DNA sequence: TGTGCCAGCTCACGAGAGACAGAAATTAATGAAAAACTGTTTTTT.

The chain is built from TRBV6-5 and TRBJ1-6, with D hard to call. This CDR3 is 13 amino acids long. Germline V gene lookup returns CDR1 MNHEY and CDR2 SVGAGI. V lost 2 bases to trimming and J lost 10 bases, with 9 bases between them. CDR3 residues: CASSYGSPSPLHF. CDR3 nucleotide sequence: TGTGCCAGCAGTTACGGAAGTCCCTCACCCCTCCACTTT.

This chain connects TRBV5-5 to TRBJ1-3; D not resolved. The V end was cut by 2 bases, the J end by 7 bases, with 4 bases between. CDR3 length equals 11 residues. Germline assignment: CDR1 SGHKS and CDR2 YYEKEE (reference sequence). The CDR3 loop is CASSLMNTIYF. The CDR3 DNA follows: TGTGCCAGCAGCTTAATGAACACCATATATTTT.

This clone was observed a single time. This chain links TRBV14 with TRBJ2-2; D is possibly TRBD2 (5 bases). The CDR3 totals 15 residues. Germline CDR1 SGHDN, CDR2 FVKESK. V was shortened by 5 bases and J by 5 bases, with 15 bases between the two germline ends. The DNA of the CDR3 is TGTGCCAGCAGCAGGAGCGGAATTTGGACCGGGGAGCTGTTTTTT. It yields the protein CASSRSGIWTGELFF.

V is TRBV5-1 and J is TRBJ1-6; the D is unclear. This CDR3 is built from 14 residues. Germline CDR1 is SGHRS and CDR2 is YFSETQ. V was shortened by 4 bases and J by 7 bases, with 12 bases between the two germline ends. The CDR3: CASSTDKLNSPLHF. The CDR3 nucleotides are TGCGCCAGCAGCACCGACAAGTTGAATTCACCCCTCCACTTT. Variable domain in full (rest from reference TRBV5-1 and TRBJ1-6): KAGVTQTPRYLIKTRGQQVTLSCSPISGHRSVSWYQQTPGQGLQFLFEYFSETQRNKGNFPGRFSGRQFSNSRSEMNVSTLELGDSALYLCASSTDKLNSPLHFGNGTRLTVT.

The gene calls are TRBV28 and TRBJ2-4; D is perhaps TRBD1 or TRBD2 (6 bases each). Trimming pared 3 bases from V and 2 bases from J, leaving 11 bases between. Germline assignment: CDR1 MDHEN and CDR2 SYDVKM. This CDR3 is 15 amino acids long. The CDR3 here is CASSLPGATKNIQYF. The CDR3 DNA follows: TGTGCCAGCAGTTTGCCGGGGGCGACCAAAAACATTCAGTACTTC.

The rearrangement joins TRBV6-5 to TRBJ1-5, with 7 positions matching TRBD1. The germline V gene has CDR1 MNHEY and CDR2 SVGAGI. The trim removed 5 bases at V and 2 bases at J, leaving 3 bases unmatched. This CDR3 spans 14 amino acids. This CDR3 is CASSTTGGNQPQHF. The DNA for the CDR3 is TGTGCCAGCAGTACTACAGGGGGCAATCAGCCCCAGCATTTT.

The rearrangement links TRBV3-1 (or the pseudogene TRBV3-2) to TRBJ2-5, with D hard to call. The V end was cut by 2 bases, the J end by 2 bases, with 0 bases between. This CDR3 comprises 11 residues. Germline V gene sequence: CDR1 LGHDT, CDR2 YNNKEL (reference sequence). DNA for the CDR3: TGTGCCAGCAGCCAACAAGAGACCCAGTACTTC. This encodes CASSQQETQYF.

This chain joins TRBV7-9 and TRBJ1-4; D gene unclear. Germline V gives CDR1 SEHNR, CDR2 FQNEAQ (reference sequence). The CDR3 covers 15 residues. Trimming left V 1 base short and J 4 bases short, with 10 bases between. CDR3 sequence: CASSLGRQYNEKLFF. The DNA for the CDR3 is TGTGCCAGCAGCTTAGGTCGGCAGTATAATGAAAAACTGTTTTTT.

This chain's CDR3 is CASSGSPSGAVDTQYF. DNA for the CDR3: TGTGCCAGCAGTGGGTCCCCCAGCGGGGCTGTAGATACGCAGTATTTT. V and J are TRBV6-4 and TRBJ2-3, with 7 bases fitting TRBD2. Trimming took 4 bases from V and 5 from J; bases not matched to a gene: 12. From germline, CDR1 is MRHNA and CDR2 SNTAGT. The CDR3 is 16 residues long.

V usage is TRBV5-1 and J usage is TRBJ2-5; tentatively, D is TRBD1 or TRBD2 (6 bases each). This CDR3 is built from 14 residues. Germline V lookup: CDR1 SGHRS, CDR2 YFSETQ. V was pared by 2 bases and J by 5 bases, with 13 bases between. CDR3: CASSLPGARETQYF. In DNA, the CDR3 is TGCGCCAGCAGCTTACCGGGGGCTCGGGAGACCCAGTACTTC.